This T cell receptor beta chain was recorded in a study of shared clonotypes between healthy human individuals (dated by TCRdb to about 2020). Broadly, across the study: A couple of women and three men aged 18 to 49 years were included in the cohort. Between about 0.85 and 9.5 billion PBMCs per donor were obtained by leukapheresis. The study deeply sequenced blood TCR repertoires of several healthy adults to estimate repertoire size and the extent of clonotype sharing between individuals. For each donor, three plates each were used for CD4 naive and CD4 memory, two plates were used for CD8 naive, and one plate was used for CD8 memory. To increase sequencing depth and limit assay-specific biases, different laboratories used diverse techniques to prepare libraries and sequence TCR repertoires.

For CDR1 and CDR2, the germline V gene lists SGHVS and FQNEAQ. Germline trimming: 0 bases from V, 0 bases from J; junction bases outside gene matches: 6. The CDR3 numbers 18 residues from cysteine through phenylalanine. CDR3 DNA is the only sequence kept; it has 54 bases, read in frame from the first base. Turning to this clone: The antigen this receptor binds is unknown. No much larger clone exists at a distance of one base, and base qualities are not known.

General conclusions and limits of the study: Compared with non-shared clonotypes, the clonotypes found in all four sorted-subset donors had higher generation probabilities. Based on pairwise subsampling, the degree of clonotype sharing among donors was expected to be affected by sequencing depth. Larger estimated clonotype richness was generally found for naive subsets than for memory subsets. Because the study included a small number of donors, the genetic and exposure-history diversity represented was limited. Incomplete sequencing was indicated by rarefaction of sorted-subset datasets, despite the large sequencing depth. Across a handful of donors, roughly 5.4% of naive CD4, approximately 4% of naive CD8, about 2.3% of memory CD4, and roughly 0.4% of memory CD8 clonotypes were shared. Sampling was restricted to blood, and TCR repertoires in tissues likely differ from the TCR repertoires found in blood.

CD8 naive samples were CD45RO-negative cells positively selected for CCR7, giving a CD45RA+CCR7+ population that excluded TemRA cells. The donors were healthy, HIV-negative adults who had no recently reported acute infections or vaccinations. Only Caucasian adults living in Nashville, Tennessee, USA were represented among the donors. After blood collection by leukapheresis, PBMCs were isolated using Ficoll-Histopaque density gradient centrifugation and then cryopreserved in the vapor phase of liquid nitrogen. Analytical flow cytometry was used to check the purity and quantity of each magnetically sorted T cell population. From each sorted fraction, genomic DNA was isolated and quantified by UV absorbance on a Nanodrop 2000c. Using the deep immunoSEQ assay, TCR CDR3 regions were amplified from genomic DNA by multiplex PCR. Genomic DNA extracted from each cell subset was distributed evenly over all wells of several immunoSEQ 96-well plates, and each plate served as one replicate. Each replicate PCR for sorted subsets received around 210 ng genomic DNA, equal to tens of thousands of T cell genomes. Purified libraries were quantified with a Qubit 3.0 fluorometer, sized on a Bioanalyzer 2100, and re-quantified with the KAPA Library Quantification kit. Each immunoSEQ 96-well plate was sequenced on its own single-read 150-cycle Illumina NextSeq 550 flow cell. Turning to the authors' computational methods: Because the immunoSEQ output held only junctional sequences and lacked quality scores, the filtering could not match the filtering applied to full-length reads. To assign V/J genes and CDR3, sequences were annotated using PyIR, a Python wrapper for IgBLAST v1.9, with IMGT germline references. Reads with weak V/J assignments (E-value above 1e-6), missing CDR3, stop codons, out-of-frame junctions, or ambiguous translated residues were removed. V3J clonotypes were defined by identical inferred V gene, J gene, and CDR3 amino acid sequence. The percentage overlap between two repertoires was calculated by dividing the number of shared unique clonotypes by the size of the smaller repertoire. Three approaches were used to assess repertoire richness: RTK rarefaction, the Chao1 estimator, and Recon v2.1 estimates of unobserved clonotypes. Generation probabilities were computed with OLGA for all TCRbeta clonotypes obtained by the gDNA method from several donors. TCRdb stores this immuneACCESS table with in-frame sequences only. Part of the clones is absent; in the studies checked, under half of the shortfall reflects unresolved V genes, and no reason is known for the rest. That table supplies the V and J calls and clone size; D and trimming were determined from the DNA. The sample table records some 1,900,000 clones; around 96% of these occur just once. The ten largest clones represent approximately 1% of the sample.

Recombination linked TRBV7-8 to TRBJ2-3, with 10 bases in between that match TRBD2. This TCR came from a man aged 18 to 29 in good health. Sequencing was done on a sample of naive CD8+ T cells sorted from blood. The sample's cell subset or site, from its label and the paper: CD45RA+CCR7+. For the CDR3, the sequence is CASSLALAGVLSTDTQYF. The nucleotide sequence is TGTGCCAGCAGCTTAGCTCTAGCGGGAGTCCTAAGCACAGATACGCAGTATTTT.